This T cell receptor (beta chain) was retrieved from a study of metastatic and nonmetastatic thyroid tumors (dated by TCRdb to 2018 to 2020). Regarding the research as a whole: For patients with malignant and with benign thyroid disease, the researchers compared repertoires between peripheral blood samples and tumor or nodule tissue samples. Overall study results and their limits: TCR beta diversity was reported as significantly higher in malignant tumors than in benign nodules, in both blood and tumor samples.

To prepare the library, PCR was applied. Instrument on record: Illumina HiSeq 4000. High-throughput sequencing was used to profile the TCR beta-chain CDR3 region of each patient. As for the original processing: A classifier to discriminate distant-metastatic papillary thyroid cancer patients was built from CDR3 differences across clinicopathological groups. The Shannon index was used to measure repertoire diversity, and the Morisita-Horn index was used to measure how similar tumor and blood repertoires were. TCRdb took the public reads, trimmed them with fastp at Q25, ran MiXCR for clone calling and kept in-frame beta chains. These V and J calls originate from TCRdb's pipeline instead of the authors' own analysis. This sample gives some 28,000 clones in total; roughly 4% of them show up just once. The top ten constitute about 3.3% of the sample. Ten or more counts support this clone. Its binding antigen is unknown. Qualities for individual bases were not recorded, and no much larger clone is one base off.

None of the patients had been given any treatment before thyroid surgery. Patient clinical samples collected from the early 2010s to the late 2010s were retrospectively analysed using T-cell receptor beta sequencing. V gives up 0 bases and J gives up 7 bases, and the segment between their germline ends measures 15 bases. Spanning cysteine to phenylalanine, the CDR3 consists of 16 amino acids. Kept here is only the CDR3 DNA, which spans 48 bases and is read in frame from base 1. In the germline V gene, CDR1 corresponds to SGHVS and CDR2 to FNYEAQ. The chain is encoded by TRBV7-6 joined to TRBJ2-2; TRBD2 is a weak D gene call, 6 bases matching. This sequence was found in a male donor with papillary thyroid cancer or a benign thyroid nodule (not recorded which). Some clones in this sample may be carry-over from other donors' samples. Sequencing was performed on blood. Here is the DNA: TGTGCCAGCAGCTTAGCGGCTAGCGCGGGATACGGGGAGCTGTTTTTT. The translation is CASSLAASAGYGELFF. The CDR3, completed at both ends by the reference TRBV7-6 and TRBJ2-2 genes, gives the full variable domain GAGVSQSPRYKVTKRGQDVALRCDPISGHVSLYWYRQALGQGPEFLTYFNYEAQQDKSGLPNDRFSAERPEGSISTLTIQRTEQRDSAMYRCASSLAASAGYGELFFGEGSRLTVL.